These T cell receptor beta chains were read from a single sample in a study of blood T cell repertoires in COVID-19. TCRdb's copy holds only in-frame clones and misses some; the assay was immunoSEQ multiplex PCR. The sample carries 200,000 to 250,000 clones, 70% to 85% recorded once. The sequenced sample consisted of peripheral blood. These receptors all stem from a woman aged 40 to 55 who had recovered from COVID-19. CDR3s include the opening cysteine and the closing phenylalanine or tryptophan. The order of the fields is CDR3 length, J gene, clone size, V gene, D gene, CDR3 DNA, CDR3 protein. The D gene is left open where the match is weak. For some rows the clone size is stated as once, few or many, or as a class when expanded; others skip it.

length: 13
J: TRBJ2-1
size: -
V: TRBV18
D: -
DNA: TGTGCCAGCATGCCGACGGGGAACAATGAGCAGTTCTTC
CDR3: CASMPTGNNEQFF

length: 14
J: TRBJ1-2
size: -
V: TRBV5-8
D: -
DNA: TGTGCCAGCAGCCCTAGTTTGGGGCCCTATGGCTACACCTTC
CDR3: CASSPSLGPYGYTF

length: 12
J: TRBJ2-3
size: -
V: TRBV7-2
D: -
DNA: TGTGCCAGCAGCCAGTTTTCAGATACGCAGTATTTT
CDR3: CASSQFSDTQYF

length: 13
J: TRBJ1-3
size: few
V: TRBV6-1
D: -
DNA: TGTGCCAGCAGTGAGAGTTTCAAAAACACCATATATTTT
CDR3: CASSESFKNTIYF

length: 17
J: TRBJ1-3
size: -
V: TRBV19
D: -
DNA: TGTGCCAGTAGTATAGCTCGGCGGGGAGTACCAGGAAACACCATATATTTT
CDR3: CASSIARRGVPGNTIYF

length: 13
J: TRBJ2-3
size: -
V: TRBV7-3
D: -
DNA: TGTGCCAGCAGCTTATCGGGCACAGATACGCAGTATTTT
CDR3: CASSLSGTDTQYF

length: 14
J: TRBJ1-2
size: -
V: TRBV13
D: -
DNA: TGTGCCAGCAGCTTAGAGGCAGGGAGGTTACGCCACACCTTC
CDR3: CASSLEAGRLRHTF

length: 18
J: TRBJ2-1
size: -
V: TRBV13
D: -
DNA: TGTGCCAGCAGACCCCCAGGACAGACCTTTTCTCCTTCGGGTGAGCAGTTCTTC
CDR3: CASRPPGQTFSPSGEQFF

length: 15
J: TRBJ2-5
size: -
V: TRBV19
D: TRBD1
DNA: TGTGCCAGTAGTATAGCAGGGACAGGGGCAGAGACCCAGTACTTC
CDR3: CASSIAGTGAETQYF

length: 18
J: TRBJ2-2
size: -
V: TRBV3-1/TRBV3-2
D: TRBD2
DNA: TGTGCCAGCAGCCAAGTGGTTAGCGGGGGGGCGGGCACCGGGGAGCTGTTTTTT
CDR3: CASSQVVSGGAGTGELFF

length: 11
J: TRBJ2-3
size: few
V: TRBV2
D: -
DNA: TGTGCCAGCAGTAAGAGAGATACGCAGTATTTT
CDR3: CASSKRDTQYF

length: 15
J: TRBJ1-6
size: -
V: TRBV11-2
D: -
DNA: TGTGCCAGCAGCTTATTGGCGGACGGGATTTCACCCCTCCACTTT
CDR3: CASSLLADGISPLHF

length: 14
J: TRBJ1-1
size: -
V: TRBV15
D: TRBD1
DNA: TGTGCCACCAGCAGAGGACAGGGAGGCACTGAAGCTTTCTTT
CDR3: CATSRGQGGTEAFF

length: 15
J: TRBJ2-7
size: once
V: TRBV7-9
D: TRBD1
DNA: TGTGCCAGCAGCCCAAGACAGGGTTCCACCTACGAGCAGTACTTC
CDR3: CASSPRQGSTYEQYF

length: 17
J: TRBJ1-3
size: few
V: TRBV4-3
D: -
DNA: TGCGCCAGCAGCCAAGCCCCAGGGATAGTAGGTGGAAACACCATATATTTT
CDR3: CASSQAPGIVGGNTIYF

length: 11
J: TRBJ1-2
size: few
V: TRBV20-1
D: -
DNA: TGCAGTGCTAGACCAGGATATGGCTACACCTTC
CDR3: CSARPGYGYTF

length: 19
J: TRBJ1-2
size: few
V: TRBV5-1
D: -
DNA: TGCGCCAGCAGCCCGGGACTTCAAGGGGTTTTGCGGGGAACCTATGGCTACACCTTC
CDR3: CASSPGLQGVLRGTYGYTF

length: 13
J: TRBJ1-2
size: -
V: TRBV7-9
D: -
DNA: TGTGCCAGCAGCCCGACAGACTACTATGGCTACACCTTC
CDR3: CASSPTDYYGYTF

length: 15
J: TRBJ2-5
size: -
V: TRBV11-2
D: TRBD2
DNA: TGTGCCAGCAGCTCCCAGCGGGGGGGCCAAGAGACCCAGTACTTC
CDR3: CASSSQRGGQETQYF

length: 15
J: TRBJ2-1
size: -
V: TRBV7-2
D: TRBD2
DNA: TGTGCCAGCAGCCGGACTAGCGGGGGGGCCAATGAGCAGTTCTTC
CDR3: CASSRTSGGANEQFF

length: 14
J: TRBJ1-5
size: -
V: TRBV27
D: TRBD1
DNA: TGTGCCAGCAGAGTACAGGGGGACGGTCAGCCCCAGCATTTT
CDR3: CASRVQGDGQPQHF

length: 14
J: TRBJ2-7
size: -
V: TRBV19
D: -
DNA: TGTGCCAGTAGTCCAAAAGCCGGCTCCTACGAGCAGTACTTC
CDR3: CASSPKAGSYEQYF

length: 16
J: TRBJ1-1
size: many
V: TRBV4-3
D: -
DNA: TGCGCCAGCAGCCAAGATCTACAGGGATGGAGAACTGAAGCTTTCTTT
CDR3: CASSQDLQGWRTEAFF

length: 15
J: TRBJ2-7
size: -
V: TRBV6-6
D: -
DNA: TGTGCCAGCAGTTACTCGGACAGCCCTACTGACGAGCAGTACTTC
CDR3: CASSYSDSPTDEQYF

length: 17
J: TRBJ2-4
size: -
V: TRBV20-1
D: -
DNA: TGCAGTGCTAGTCCATTTTACGCGGGCCACGACAAAAACATTCAGTACTTC
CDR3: CSASPFYAGHDKNIQYF

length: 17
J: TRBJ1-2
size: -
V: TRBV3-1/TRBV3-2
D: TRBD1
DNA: TGTGCCAGCAGCCACACCAAACAGGGGGTAGCGAACTATGGCTACACCTTC
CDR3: CASSHTKQGVANYGYTF

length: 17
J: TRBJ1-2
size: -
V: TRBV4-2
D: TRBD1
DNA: TGTGCCAGCAGCCAGGCAACCGGGACAGGGGGCTTCCGTGGCTACACCTTC
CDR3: CASSQATGTGGFRGYTF

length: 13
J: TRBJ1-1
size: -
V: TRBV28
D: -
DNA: TGTGCCAGCAGAATACAGGGGAACACTGAAGCTTTCTTT
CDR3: CASRIQGNTEAFF

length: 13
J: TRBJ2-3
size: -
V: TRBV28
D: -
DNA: TGTGCCACCCTTAGAACTAGCACAGATACGCAGTATTTT
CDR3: CATLRTSTDTQYF

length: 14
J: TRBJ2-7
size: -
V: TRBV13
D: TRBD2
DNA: TGTGCCAGCAGCCGGGGGGACTATCCCTACGAGCAGTACTTC
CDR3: CASSRGDYPYEQYF

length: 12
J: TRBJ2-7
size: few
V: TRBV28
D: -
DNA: TGTGCCAGCAGTTTCGGGGTTTCCGAGCAGTACTTC
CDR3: CASSFGVSEQYF

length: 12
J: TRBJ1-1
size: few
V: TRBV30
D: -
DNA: TGTGCCTGGGGACGTTCGAGCACTGAAGCTTTCTTT
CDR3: CAWGRSSTEAFF

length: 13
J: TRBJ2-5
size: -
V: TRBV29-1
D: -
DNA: TGCAGCGTTGAGCTCCAGGGGAAGGAGACCCAGTACTTC
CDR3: CSVELQGKETQYF

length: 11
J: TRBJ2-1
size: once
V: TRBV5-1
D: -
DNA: TGCGCCAGCAGCTCAGACAATGAGCAGTTCTTC
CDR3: CASSSDNEQFF

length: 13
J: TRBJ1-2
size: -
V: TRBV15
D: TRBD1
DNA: TGTGCCACCAGTCGAGACAGGGCTGCTGGCTACACCTTC
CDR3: CATSRDRAAGYTF

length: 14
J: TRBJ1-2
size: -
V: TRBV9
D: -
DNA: TGTGCCAGCAGCGTAGATGTGGGGGCGCGTGGCTACACCTTC
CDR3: CASSVDVGARGYTF

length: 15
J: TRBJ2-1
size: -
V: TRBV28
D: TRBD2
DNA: TGTGCCAGCAGCCTAGGGACTAGTCCTAACAATGAGCAGTTCTTC
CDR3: CASSLGTSPNNEQFF

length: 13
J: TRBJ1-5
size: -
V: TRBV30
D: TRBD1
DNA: TGTGCCTGGAACAGGGGTAAGGATCAGCCCCAGCATTTT
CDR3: CAWNRGKDQPQHF

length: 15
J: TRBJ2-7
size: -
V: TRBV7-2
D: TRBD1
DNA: TGTGCCAGCAGCTTTACCGGGACAGGAATATACGAGCAGTACTTC
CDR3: CASSFTGTGIYEQYF

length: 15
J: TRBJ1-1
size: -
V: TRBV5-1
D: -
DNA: TGCGCCAGCAACTTGCAGGGGAGATCCGTCACTGAAGCTTTCTTT
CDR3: CASNLQGRSVTEAFF

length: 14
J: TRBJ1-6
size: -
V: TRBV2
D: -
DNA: TGTGCCAGCGGCAGTGGCAGCGGAGGGTCACCCCTCCACTTT
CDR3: CASGSGSGGSPLHF

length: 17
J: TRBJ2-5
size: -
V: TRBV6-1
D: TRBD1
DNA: TGTGCCAGCACTGAGGGGACAGGGGTTGAGGCTTCAGAGACCCAGTACTTC
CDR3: CASTEGTGVEASETQYF

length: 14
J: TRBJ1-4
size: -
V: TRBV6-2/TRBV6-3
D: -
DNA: TGTGCCAGCAGTTCGGTCTCAACTAATGAAAAACTGTTTTTT
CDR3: CASSSVSTNEKLFF

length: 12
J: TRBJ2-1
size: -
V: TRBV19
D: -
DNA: TGTGCCAGTAGTATGAGATTGAAAGAGCAGTTCTTC
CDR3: CASSMRLKEQFF

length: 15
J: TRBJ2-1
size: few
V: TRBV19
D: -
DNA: TGTGCCAGTAGGTTTCGGGGTGCTACCTACAATGAGCAGTTCTTC
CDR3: CASRFRGATYNEQFF